These T cell receptor beta chains were read from a single sample in a study of shared clonotypes between healthy human individuals. Libraries were prepared by immunoSEQ multiplex PCR; TCRdb keeps only in-frame clonotypes and omits some of them. The sample has approximately 600,000 clones, about 95% seen once. The sequenced sample consisted of naive CD8+ T cells sorted from blood. The receptors shown here come from a woman aged 30 to 39 in good health. Both conserved end residues are part of each CDR3. A D gene is named only where the DNA matches it firmly. Rows give clone size only sometimes, using once, few, many, or a class for an expanded clone.

CDR3aa,CDR3nt,v_gene,abundance,d_gene,j_gene
CASRDRDFVNTEAFF,TGTGCCAGCAGGGACAGGGACTTTGTGAACACTGAAGCTTTCTTT,TRBV6-1,NA,TRBD1,TRBJ1-1
CASSRMTGLISGELFF,TGTGCCAGCAGTCGGATGACAGGGTTAATTTCCGGGGAGCTGTTTTTT,TRBV28,NA,TRBD1,TRBJ2-2
CASSGPLLADFADTQYF,TGTGCCAGCAGCGGCCCCCTACTAGCGGACTTCGCAGATACGCAGTATTTT,TRBV7-8,NA,TRBD2,TRBJ2-3
CSARDGDYTF,TGCAGTGCTAGAGACGGAGACTACACCTTC,TRBV20-1,NA,NA,TRBJ1-2
CASSPGVGRSTGELFF,TGTGCCAGCAGCCCCGGCGTCGGGAGGAGCACCGGGGAGCTGTTTTTT,TRBV13,once,TRBD2,TRBJ2-2
CASKSSGGGPNTEAFF,TGTGCCAGCAAGAGTTCGGGGGGCGGCCCGAACACTGAAGCTTTCTTT,TRBV2,NA,NA,TRBJ1-1
CASSQSPANEQFF,TGTGCCAGCAGCCAAAGCCCCGCCAATGAGCAGTTCTTC,TRBV16,NA,NA,TRBJ2-1
CASSPGSTSYEQYF,TGCGCCAGCAGCCCCGGGTCCACCTCCTACGAGCAGTACTTC,TRBV5-1,NA,NA,TRBJ2-7
CASSQVGGYEQYF,TGCGCCAGCAGCCAAGTAGGCGGCTACGAGCAGTACTTC,TRBV4-1,NA,NA,TRBJ2-7
CASSGLSGIEDTQYF,TGCGCCAGCAGCGGCCTTAGCGGAATTGAAGATACGCAGTATTTT,TRBV4-1,NA,NA,TRBJ2-3
CASSPPRMGKLYGYTF,TGCGCCAGCAGCCCCCCTCGTATGGGGAAACTCTATGGCTACACCTTC,TRBV4-1,NA,NA,TRBJ1-2
CASSSHRGTSTYEQYF,TGTGCCAGCAGCTCCCACAGGGGGACCAGCACCTACGAGCAGTACTTC,TRBV5-5,NA,TRBD1,TRBJ2-7
CASSRAELAGAGTGELFF,TGTGCCAGTAGTAGGGCAGAACTAGCGGGAGCAGGTACCGGGGAGCTGTTTTTT,TRBV19,NA,TRBD2,TRBJ2-2
CASSLGLEGSTDTQYF,TGTGCCAGCAGCTTAGGACTAGAGGGAAGCACAGATACGCAGTATTTT,TRBV7-9,NA,NA,TRBJ2-3
CASSTGTSYNEQFF,TGTGCCAGCAGCACAGGGACCTCCTACAATGAGCAGTTCTTC,TRBV28,NA,NA,TRBJ2-1
CASSKTHLEAYEQYF,TGTGCCAGCAGTAAAACTCACCTCGAAGCCTACGAGCAGTACTTC,TRBV2,NA,NA,TRBJ2-7
CAWSVGLTQNEQYF,TGTGCCTGGAGTGTGGGGCTGACCCAGAACGAGCAGTACTTC,TRBV30,NA,NA,TRBJ2-7
CASSDDTYYGYTF,TGTGCCAGCAGTGATGACACCTACTATGGCTACACCTTC,TRBV2,NA,NA,TRBJ1-2
CASSWDSGYEQYF,TGTGCCAGCAGCTGGGACAGCGGCTACGAGCAGTACTTC,TRBV11-2,once,TRBD1,TRBJ2-7
CASRGALRVGYTF,TGTGCCAGCAGGGGAGCCCTGAGGGTTGGCTACACCTTC,TRBV28,NA,NA,TRBJ1-2
CAWADRDRRNQPQHF,TGTGCCTGGGCCGACAGGGATCGTAGGAATCAGCCCCAGCATTTT,TRBV30,NA,TRBD1,TRBJ1-5
CASSSGQYSNQPQHF,TGTGCCAGCAGCTCTGGACAGTATAGCAATCAGCCCCAGCATTTT,TRBV28,NA,NA,TRBJ1-5
CASSQSRWREQYF,TGTGCCAGCAGCCAGAGTCGTTGGCGCGAGCAGTACTTC,TRBV14,NA,NA,TRBJ2-7
CATSRGGADQPQHF,TGTGCCACCAGCAGGGGGGGGGCGGATCAGCCCCAGCATTTT,TRBV15,NA,NA,TRBJ1-5
CASSPRYGSNNQPQHF,TGCGCCAGCAGTCCAAGATACGGCAGTAATAATCAGCCCCAGCATTTT,TRBV4-1,NA,NA,TRBJ1-5
CASGLAGVRETQYF,TGTGCCAGCGGACTAGCGGGAGTAAGGGAGACCCAGTACTTC,TRBV6-6,NA,TRBD2,TRBJ2-5
CATRDEGGGYTF,TGTGCCACCCGGGACGAGGGCGGTGGCTACACCTTC,TRBV19,NA,NA,TRBJ1-2
CASTKGQGGHEKLFF,TGTGCCAGTACCAAAGGACAGGGGGGTCATGAAAAACTGTTTTTT,TRBV19,NA,TRBD1,TRBJ1-4
CSASDNYEQYF,TGCAGTGCCAGTGACAACTACGAGCAGTACTTC,TRBV20-1,NA,NA,TRBJ2-7
CASSQDGAQSNTGELFF,TGCGCCAGCAGCCAAGATGGAGCACAATCGAACACCGGGGAGCTGTTTTTT,TRBV4-1,NA,NA,TRBJ2-2
CASIRGGISSYNEQFF,TGTGCCAGCATACGGGGGGGTATAAGCTCCTACAATGAGCAGTTCTTC,TRBV6-6,NA,TRBD2,TRBJ2-1
CASGLAGGPGEQYF,TGTGCCAGCGGATTAGCGGGAGGGCCTGGCGAGCAGTACTTC,TRBV27,once,TRBD2,TRBJ2-7
CASSPQQSTGVGPTGELFF,TGTGCCAGCAGCCCTCAACAATCGACGGGAGTTGGTCCCACCGGGGAGCTGTTTTTT,TRBV7-9,NA,NA,TRBJ2-2
CSVGEGYEQYF,TGCAGCGTAGGGGAGGGATACGAGCAGTACTTC,TRBV29-1,NA,TRBD2,TRBJ2-7
CASSDNWGGRGETQYF,TGTGCCAGCAGTGACAACTGGGGCGGGAGAGGGGAGACCCAGTACTTC,TRBV6-1,NA,TRBD2,TRBJ2-5
CASSPESWEQYF,TGTGCCAGCAGCCCCGAGTCCTGGGAGCAGTACTTC,TRBV7-9,NA,NA,TRBJ2-7
CASILGGPPGNQPQHF,TGTGCCAGCATCCTAGGGGGCCCCCCAGGGAATCAGCCCCAGCATTTT,TRBV28,once,TRBD1,TRBJ1-5
CSVGQGGLQFF,TGCAGCGTCGGACAGGGCGGTTTGCAGTTCTTC,TRBV29-1,once,TRBD1,TRBJ2-1
CASSISDGLDTQYF,TGCGCCAGCAGCATCAGCGACGGGCTAGATACGCAGTATTTT,TRBV5-1,NA,NA,TRBJ2-3
CASSLVERGGGTDTQYF,TGTGCCAGCAGCTTGGTTGAGCGGGGCGGGGGCACAGATACGCAGTATTTT,TRBV7-9,NA,TRBD2,TRBJ2-3
CASSLLRDRTNSPLHF,TGTGCCAGCAGTTTACTACGGGACAGAACTAATTCACCCCTCCACTTT,TRBV27,NA,TRBD1,TRBJ1-6
CASSPYSGEGNQPQHF,TGTGCCAGCAGCCCCTACTCCGGGGAAGGCAATCAGCCCCAGCATTTT,TRBV7-6,NA,NA,TRBJ1-5
CASSYSPSGSYEQYF,TGTGCCAGCAGTTACTCGCCTAGCGGGAGCTACGAGCAGTACTTC,TRBV6-5,NA,TRBD2,TRBJ2-7
CASSPGTDPYEQYF,TGTGCCAGCAGCCCAGGGACAGATCCGTACGAGCAGTACTTC,TRBV7-9,NA,TRBD1,TRBJ2-7
CASMGGVASTDTQYF,TGCGCCAGTATGGGGGGGGTAGCCAGCACAGATACGCAGTATTTT,TRBV10-2,NA,TRBD2,TRBJ2-3
CASSHPGVSTDTQYF,TGTGCCAGCAGCCACCCGGGGGTAAGCACAGATACGCAGTATTTT,TRBV5-6,NA,NA,TRBJ2-3
CASSLDRGSREQYF,TGTGCCAGCAGCTTGGACAGGGGCAGTCGCGAGCAGTACTTC,TRBV5-6,NA,TRBD1,TRBJ2-7
CASSYDRTYEQYF,TGTGCCAGCAGCTACGACAGGACCTACGAGCAGTACTTC,TRBV7-8,NA,NA,TRBJ2-7
CASSPAGGASIIYEQYF,TGTGCCAGCTCACCAGCCGGAGGGGCCAGTATCATCTACGAGCAGTACTTC,TRBV18,NA,NA,TRBJ2-7
CASSRRKDNEQYF,TGTGCCAGCAGTCGACGGAAGGACAACGAGCAGTACTTC,TRBV5-5,NA,NA,TRBJ2-7
CASSPTGGISYEQYF,TGTGCCAGCAGTCCTACAGGGGGAATATCCTACGAGCAGTACTTC,TRBV28,NA,TRBD1,TRBJ2-7
CASSFGAGGPAFF,TGTGCCAGCAGTTTTGGGGCAGGGGGCCCGGCTTTCTTT,TRBV27,NA,TRBD1,TRBJ1-1
CSVSLDPDTQYF,TGCAGCGTTTCACTCGACCCAGATACGCAGTATTTT,TRBV29-1,NA,NA,TRBJ2-3
CASSPPRAGGEDTQYF,TGTGCCAGCAGCCCCCCCCGAGCGGGAGGAGAGGATACGCAGTATTTT,TRBV7-9,once,TRBD2,TRBJ2-3
CASSDIGTTFFSNEQFF,TGTGCCAGCAGTGATATTGGGACAACCTTTTTTAGCAATGAGCAGTTCTTC,TRBV2,NA,NA,TRBJ2-1
CASSLSRTSTDTQYF,TGTGCCAGCAGTTTATCCAGGACTAGCACAGATACGCAGTATTTT,TRBV28,NA,NA,TRBJ2-3